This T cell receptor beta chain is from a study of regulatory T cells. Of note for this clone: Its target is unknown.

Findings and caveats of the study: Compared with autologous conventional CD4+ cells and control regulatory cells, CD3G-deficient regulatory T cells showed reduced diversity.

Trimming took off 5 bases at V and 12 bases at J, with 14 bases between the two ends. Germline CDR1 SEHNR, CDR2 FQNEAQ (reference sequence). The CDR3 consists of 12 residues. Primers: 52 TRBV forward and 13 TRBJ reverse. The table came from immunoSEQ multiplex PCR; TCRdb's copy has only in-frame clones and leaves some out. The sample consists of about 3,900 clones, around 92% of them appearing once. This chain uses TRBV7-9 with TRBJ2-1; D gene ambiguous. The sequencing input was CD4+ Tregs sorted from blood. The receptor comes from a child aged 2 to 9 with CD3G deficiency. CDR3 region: CASSHDRNGQFF. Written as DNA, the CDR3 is TGTGCCAGCAGCCACGATAGGAACGGGCAGTTCTTC.